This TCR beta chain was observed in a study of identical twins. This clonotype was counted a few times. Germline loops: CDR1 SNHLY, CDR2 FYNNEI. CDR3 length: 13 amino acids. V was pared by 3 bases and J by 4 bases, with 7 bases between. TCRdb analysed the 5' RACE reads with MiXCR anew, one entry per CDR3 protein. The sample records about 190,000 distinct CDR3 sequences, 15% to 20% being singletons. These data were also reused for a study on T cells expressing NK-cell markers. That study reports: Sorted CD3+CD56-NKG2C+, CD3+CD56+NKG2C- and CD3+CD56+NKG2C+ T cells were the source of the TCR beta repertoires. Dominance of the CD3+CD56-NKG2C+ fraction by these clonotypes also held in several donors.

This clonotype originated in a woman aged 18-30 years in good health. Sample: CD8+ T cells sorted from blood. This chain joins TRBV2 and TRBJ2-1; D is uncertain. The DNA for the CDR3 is TGTGCCAGCAGTGACCCGGATTACAATGAGCAGTTCTTC. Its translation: CASSDPDYNEQFF.